This TCR beta chain was documented in a study of blood T cell repertoires in COVID-19. Overall study context: COVID-19 samples, acute and convalescent, were from the United States, Italy and Spain.

CDR1 and CDR2 (germline): SGHRS, YFSETQ. Trimming removed 4 bases from V and 5 bases from J, with 16 bases in between. The CDR3 spans 15 residues. Sequencing used immunoSEQ multiplex PCR; TCRdb keeps in-frame clones, though not all of them. The repertoire holds 140,000 to 150,000 clones, 70% to 90% seen once, with 8% in the top ten. The specimen was peripheral blood. This TCR was recovered from a woman aged 60 to 75 with COVID-19, enrolled during active disease. The chain is built from TRBV5-1 and TRBJ1-5; a possible D gene is TRBD1 (6 bases). CDR3 sequence reads: CASSETGFEDQPQHF. DNA of the CDR3: TGCGCCAGCAGCGAAACAGGGTTTGAAGATCAGCCCCAGCATTTT.